This passage covers 20 T cell receptor beta chains from one sample sequenced in a study of vaccination and CD4 T cells after COVID-19. Treatment described: roughly ten-day PBMC culture with coronavirus spike peptide pools or control peptides (ViraFEST assay). An Oncomine TCR Beta short-read assay was used to sequence the DNA from cultured CD4+ T cells. TCRdb reprocessed the PCR reads with MiXCR, giving one entry per CDR3 protein. The data contain over 15,000 distinct CDR3 sequences, around three fifths of them singletons. Their cognate antigens are unknown. Material: CD4+ T cells from blood, cultured in vitro. All receptors come from a human donor who had recovered from COVID-19.

The chain employs TRBV2 and TRBJ1-2; TRBD1 is a possible D gene (6 bases). V lost 6 bases to trimming and J lost 7 bases, with 18 bases between them. Germline assignment: CDR1 SNHLY and CDR2 FYNNEI. The CDR3 totals 14 residues. The CDR3 spells CASRQLTGKSGYTF. CDR3 in DNA: TGTGCCAGCAGACAACTCACAGGGAAATCTGGCTACACCTTC.

The rearrangement uses TRBV6-2 or TRBV6-3 and TRBJ1-4; D call uncertain. The germline CDR1 and CDR2 sequences are MNHEY and SVGEGT. The V and J ends lost 2 bases and 8 bases respectively, with 6 bases between them. CDR3 length equals 12 residues. Here the CDR3 DNA reads TGTGCCAGCAGTTACGGACGGGAAAAACTGTTTTTT. It translates to CASSYGREKLFF.

There are a few counts of this clonotype. J is TRBJ1-5 and V is TRBV6-4, with 7 bases aligning to TRBD1. This CDR3 has 13 amino acids. Germline assignment: CDR1 MRHNA and CDR2 SNTAGT. V lost 4 bases to trimming and J lost 5 bases; unmatched junction nucleotides: 2. The CDR3 reads CASSAQGDQPQHF. The CDR3 bases are TGTGCCAGCAGTGCTCAGGGGGATCAGCCCCAGCATTTT.

The genes are TRBV19 and TRBJ2-7; D may be TRBD1 (7 bases). Germline CDR1 reads LNHDA; CDR2 reads SQIVND (reference sequence). The CDR3 length is 13 residues. Between the trimmed V and J ends, which lost 6 bases and 2 bases, there was a span of 11 bases. The CDR3 region is CASSRGEPYEQYF. The CDR3 region has the DNA TGTGCCAGTAGCAGGGGGGAACCCTACGAGCAGTACTTC. Looking up the rest from reference TRBV19 and TRBJ2-7 gives the full variable domain: DGGITQSPKYLFRKEGQNVTLSCEQNLNHDAMYWYRQDPGQGLRLIYYSQIVNDFQKGDIAEGYSVSREKKESFPLTVTSAQKNPTAFYLCASSRGEPYEQYFGPGTRLTVT.

Here the CDR3 reads CAISERPSSYEQYF. The CDR3 DNA reads as TGTGCCATCAGTGAGCGGCCAAGCTCCTACGAGCAGTACTTC. The chain combines TRBV10-3 with TRBJ2-7; D is uncertain. The V gene's germline CDR1 is ENHRY and CDR2 SYGVKD. Trimming removed 2 bases from V and 0 bases from J, with 8 bases in between. The length of the CDR3 is 14 residues.

This clonotype came up a few times. V and J are TRBV20-1 and TRBJ1-2; a weak D match, TRBD1 (6 bases). This CDR3 has 13 amino acids. The V end lost 0 bases, the J end lost 7 bases, and 12 bases lay between the germline ends. Germline CDR1 is DFQATT and CDR2 is SNEGSKA (reference sequence). The DNA for the CDR3 is TGCAGTGCTAGAGACGGCGTAGGGGGTGGCTACACCTTC. Its protein is CSARDGVGGGYTF.

V gene TRBV11-3 combines with J gene TRBJ2-2, with 8 nucleotides matching TRBD2. The CDR3 has 15 amino acids. CDR1 and CDR2 (germline): SGHNT, YENEEA. V lost 3 bases and J lost 4; bases outside the gene matches: 4. The CDR3 DNA is TGTGCCAGCAGCTTGTCTGGGACTAGCACCGGGGAGCTGTTTTTT. Translated, it gives CASSLSGTSTGELFF.

There are a few counts of this clonotype. This CDR3 reads CASSYGEGNTEAFF. In DNA, the CDR3 is TGTGCCAGCAGTTACGGGGAGGGGAACACTGAAGCTTTCTTT. The J gene is TRBJ1-1, the V gene TRBV6-5, with D hard to call. The CDR3 has 14 amino acids. The germline V gene encodes CDR1 MNHEY and CDR2 SVGAGI. Trimming took off 2 bases at V and 1 base at J, with 8 bases between the two ends.

This clonotype was seen a few times. The CDR3 DNA reads TGTGCCAGCAGCTTAGTCGGCTCTACGGGACAGAATTTAGCTTTCTTT. Its protein product is CASSLVGSTGQNLAFF. The chain combines TRBV7-8 with TRBJ1-1; 7 positions match TRBD1. Germline V CDR1 and CDR2: SGHVS, FQNEAQ. J was trimmed by 10 bases and V by 1 base; bases with no gene match: 15. CDR3 size: 16 residues.

V gene TRBV7-8 combines with J gene TRBJ1-2; D ambiguous. Per germline, CDR1 SGHVS and CDR2 FQNEAQ. CDR3 length equals 16 residues. Trimming cost V 4 bases and J 4 bases, with 19 bases left between them. The CDR3 loop is CASSSRVGRNIYGYTF. CDR3 nucleotide sequence: TGTGCCAGCAGCTCTAGGGTTGGTCGGAATATCTATGGCTACACCTTC.

The chain couples TRBV27 to TRBJ1-2; D remains ambiguous. Germline V gives CDR1 MNHEY, CDR2 SMNVEV (reference sequence). V dropped 1 base and J dropped 8 bases, with 20 bases sitting between them. CDR3 length: 16 amino acids. The CDR3 DNA follows: TGTGCCAGCAGTTTATATAGTTTGGCGACCTTGGGAGGCTACACCTTC. This codes for CASSLYSLATLGGYTF.

V and J are TRBV2 and TRBJ2-3, with a tentative D call TRBD2 (6 bases). CDR1 is SNHLY and CDR2 is FYNNEI in the germline V gene. The V gene lost 10 bases and the J gene lost 1 base, with 12 bases spanning the gap. CDR3 size: 13 residues. This chain's CDR3 is CAKGLFGTDTQYF. CDR3 nucleotide sequence: TGTGCCAAGGGACTTTTTGGCACAGATACGCAGTATTTT.

This clonotype was observed a handful of times. The chain joins TRBV6-4 to TRBJ1-2; D is possibly TRBD1 (6 bases). The CDR3 runs 14 residues. Per germline, CDR1 MRHNA and CDR2 SNTAGT. V gave up 5 bases and J gave up 2 bases, with 12 bases separating them. Here the CDR3 DNA reads TGTGCCAGCAGTCCCGGACAGTCAAACTATGGCTACACCTTC. Its protein product is CASSPGQSNYGYTF.

The chain recombines TRBV12-3 or TRBV12-4 with TRBJ2-2; D remains unclear. This CDR3 comprises 12 residues. Trimming removed 7 bases from V and 6 bases from J, with 9 bases in between. CDR3 amino acids: CASTFWPGELFF. The DNA for the CDR3 is TGTGCCAGCACCTTTTGGCCCGGGGAGCTGTTTTTT.

This clonotype has just one count. The junction departs from the called germline gene at one end, perhaps through a read error. The chain joins TRBV20-1 to TRBJ1-2; D is perhaps TRBD1 (5 bases). The CDR3 length is 12 residues. Germline V gene lookup returns CDR1 DFQATT and CDR2 SNEGSKA (reference sequence). DNA for the CDR3: TGCAGTGCTACAAGGGACCAGGGATCACACGCCTTC. Its translation: CSATRDQGSHAF.

The V gene is TRBV30, the J gene TRBJ1-5, with a possible D match to TRBD1 (5 bases). Looked up from germline, CDR1 is GTSNPN and CDR2 is SVGIG (reference sequence). The V end was cut by 2 bases, the J end by 13 bases, with 18 bases between. The CDR3 contains 13 residues. CDR3 region: CAWSPLGSGGQHF. CDR3 DNA: TGTGCCTGGAGTCCCCTCGGGAGCGGGGGGCAGCATTTT.

The rearrangement links TRBV12-3 or TRBV12-4 to TRBJ1-1; D gene ambiguous. Trimming shortened V by 2 bases and J by 3 bases, and 10 bases separated the two germline ends. The CDR3 is 14 amino acids. CDR3 residues: CASSLNPQYTEAFF. DNA of the CDR3: TGTGCCAGCAGTTTAAATCCCCAGTACACTGAAGCTTTCTTT.

The genes are TRBV20-1 and TRBJ2-3; tentatively, D is TRBD1 (5 bases). Trimming removed 3 bases at V and 2 bases at J, with 6 bases between. Germline lookup yields CDR1 DFQATT and CDR2 SNEGSKA (reference sequence). The CDR3 has 12 residues. The CDR3 sequence: CSARTDTDTQYF. CDR3 DNA: TGCAGTGCTAGGACAGACACAGATACGCAGTATTTT.

In its sample, this clonotype was seen a few times. The V and J genes are TRBV27 and TRBJ2-3, with TRBD2 as a possible D gene (6 bases). The CDR3 is 16 amino acids. V was cut by 4 bases and J by 3 bases, with 17 bases left in between. CDR1 is MNHEY and CDR2 is SMNVEV in the germline V gene (reference sequence). CDR3 bases: TGTGCCAGCAGTTCCTTCCAGGCGGGGAGGACAGATACGCAGTATTTT. Translated, it gives CASSSFQAGRTDTQYF.

This chain connects TRBV15 to TRBJ2-5; 9 nucleotides align to TRBD1. CDR1 and CDR2 from the germline V gene are LNHNV and YYDKDF (reference sequence). J lost 6 bases, V lost 3 bases, and 2 bases had no gene match. The CDR3 extends over 13 amino acids. CDR3 region: CATSRGQGKTQYF. The CDR3 bases are TGTGCCACCAGCAGGGGACAGGGAAAGACCCAGTACTTC.